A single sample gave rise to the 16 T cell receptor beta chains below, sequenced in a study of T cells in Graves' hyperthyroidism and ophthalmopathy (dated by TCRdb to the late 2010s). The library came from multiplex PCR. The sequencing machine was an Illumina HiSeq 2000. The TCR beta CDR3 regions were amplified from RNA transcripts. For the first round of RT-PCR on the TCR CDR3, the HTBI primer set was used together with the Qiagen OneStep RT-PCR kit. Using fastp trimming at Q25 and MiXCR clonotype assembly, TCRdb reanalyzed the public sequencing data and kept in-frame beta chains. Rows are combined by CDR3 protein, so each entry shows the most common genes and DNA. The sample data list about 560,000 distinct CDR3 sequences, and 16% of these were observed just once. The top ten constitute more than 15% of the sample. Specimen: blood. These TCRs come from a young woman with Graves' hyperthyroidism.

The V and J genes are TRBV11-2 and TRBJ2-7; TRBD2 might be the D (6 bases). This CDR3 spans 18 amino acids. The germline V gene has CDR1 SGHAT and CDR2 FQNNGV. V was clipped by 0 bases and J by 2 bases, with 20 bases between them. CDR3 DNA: TGTGCCAGCAGCTTAGACAGGGTTTCGGGGCGGGGTCCCTACGAGCAGTACTTC. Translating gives CASSLDRVSGRGPYEQYF.

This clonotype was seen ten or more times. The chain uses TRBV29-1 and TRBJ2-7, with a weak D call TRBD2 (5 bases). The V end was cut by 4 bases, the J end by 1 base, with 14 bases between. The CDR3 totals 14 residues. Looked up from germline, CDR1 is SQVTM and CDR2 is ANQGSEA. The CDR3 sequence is CSVGAGVDSYEQYF. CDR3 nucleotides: TGCAGCGTTGGGGCCGGGGTGGATTCCTACGAGCAGTACTTC.

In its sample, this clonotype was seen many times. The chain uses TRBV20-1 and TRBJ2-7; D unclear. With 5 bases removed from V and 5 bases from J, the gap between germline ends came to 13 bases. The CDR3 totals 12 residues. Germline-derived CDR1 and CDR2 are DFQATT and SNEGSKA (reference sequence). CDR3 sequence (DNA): TGCAGTGCTCCGGGTTCATCGGACGAGCAGTACTTC. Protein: CSAPGSSDEQYF.

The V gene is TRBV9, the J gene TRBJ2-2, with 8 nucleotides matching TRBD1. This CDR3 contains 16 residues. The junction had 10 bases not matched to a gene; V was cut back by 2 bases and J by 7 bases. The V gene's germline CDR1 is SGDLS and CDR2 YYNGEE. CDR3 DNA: TGTGCCAGCAGCGTGCCTGGACAGGGTGTTTGCGGGGAGCTGTTTTTT. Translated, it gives CASSVPGQGVCGELFF.

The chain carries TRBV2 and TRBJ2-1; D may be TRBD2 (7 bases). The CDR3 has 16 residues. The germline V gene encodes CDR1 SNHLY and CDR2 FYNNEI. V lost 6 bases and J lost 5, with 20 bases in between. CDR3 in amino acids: CASSSLGGLANNEQFF. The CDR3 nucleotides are TGTGCCAGCAGCTCCCTCGGGGGGCTAGCGAACAATGAGCAGTTCTTC.

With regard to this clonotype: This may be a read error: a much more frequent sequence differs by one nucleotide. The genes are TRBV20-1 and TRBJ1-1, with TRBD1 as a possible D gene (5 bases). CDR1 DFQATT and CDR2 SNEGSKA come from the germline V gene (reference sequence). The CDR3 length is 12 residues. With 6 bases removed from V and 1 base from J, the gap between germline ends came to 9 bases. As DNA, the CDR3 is TGCAGTGCGCAGACAGCGAACACTGAAGCTTTCTTT. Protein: CSAQTANTEAFF.

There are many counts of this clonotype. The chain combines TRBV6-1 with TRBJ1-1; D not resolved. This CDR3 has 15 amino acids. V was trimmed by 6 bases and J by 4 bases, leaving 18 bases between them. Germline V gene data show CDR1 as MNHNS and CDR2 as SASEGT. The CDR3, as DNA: TGTGCCAGCAGGGATCAGGAACAGCGAGGCACTGAAGCTTTCTTT. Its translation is CASRDQEQRGTEAFF.

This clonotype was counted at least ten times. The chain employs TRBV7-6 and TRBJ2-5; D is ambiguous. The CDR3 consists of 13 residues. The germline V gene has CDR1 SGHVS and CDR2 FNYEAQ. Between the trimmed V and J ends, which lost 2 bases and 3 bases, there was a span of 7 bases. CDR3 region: CASSLQLKETQYF. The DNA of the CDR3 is TGTGCCAGCAGCTTACAACTAAAAGAGACCCAGTACTTC.

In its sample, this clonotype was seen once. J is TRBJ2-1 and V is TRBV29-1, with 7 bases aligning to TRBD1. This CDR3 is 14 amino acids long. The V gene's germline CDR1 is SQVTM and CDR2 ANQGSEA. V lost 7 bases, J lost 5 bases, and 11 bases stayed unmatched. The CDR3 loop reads CSALGQINHNEQFF. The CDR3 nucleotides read TGCAGCGCTCTGGGACAGATAAACCACAATGAGCAGTTCTTC.

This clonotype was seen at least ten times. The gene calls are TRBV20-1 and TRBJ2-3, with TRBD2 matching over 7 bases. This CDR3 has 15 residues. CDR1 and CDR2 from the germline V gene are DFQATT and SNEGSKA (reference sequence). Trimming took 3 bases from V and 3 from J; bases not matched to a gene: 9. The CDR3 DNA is TGCAGTGCTAGTATCCCCAGGGAGGGGACAGATACGCAGTATTTT. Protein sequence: CSASIPREGTDTQYF.

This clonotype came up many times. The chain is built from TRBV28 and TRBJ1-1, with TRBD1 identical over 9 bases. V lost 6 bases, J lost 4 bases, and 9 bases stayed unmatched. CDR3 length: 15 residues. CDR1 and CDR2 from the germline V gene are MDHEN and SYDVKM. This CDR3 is CASRKNRGQRTEAFF. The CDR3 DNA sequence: TGTGCCAGCAGGAAAAACAGGGGGCAGCGCACTGAAGCTTTCTTT.

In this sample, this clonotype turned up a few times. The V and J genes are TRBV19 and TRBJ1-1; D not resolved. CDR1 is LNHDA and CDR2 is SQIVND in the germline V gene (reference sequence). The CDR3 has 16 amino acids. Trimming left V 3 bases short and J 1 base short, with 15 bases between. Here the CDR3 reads CASSIYGVNGNTEAFF. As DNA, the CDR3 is TGTGCCAGTAGTATCTATGGGGTCAACGGGAACACTGAAGCTTTCTTT.

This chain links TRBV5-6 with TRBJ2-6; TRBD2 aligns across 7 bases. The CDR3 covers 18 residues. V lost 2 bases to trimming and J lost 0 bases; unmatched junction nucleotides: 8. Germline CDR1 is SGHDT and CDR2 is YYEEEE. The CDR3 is CASSFRVAGYSGANVLTF. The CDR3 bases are TGTGCCAGCAGCTTTCGTGTAGCGGGTTACTCTGGGGCCAACGTCCTGACTTTC.

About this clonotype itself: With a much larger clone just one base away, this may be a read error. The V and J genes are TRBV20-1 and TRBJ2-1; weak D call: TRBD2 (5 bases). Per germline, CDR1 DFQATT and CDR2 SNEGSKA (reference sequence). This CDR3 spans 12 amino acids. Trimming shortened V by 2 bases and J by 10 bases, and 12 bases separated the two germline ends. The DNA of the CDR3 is TGCAGTGCTAGAAGGACTCCCTACGAGCAGTTCTTC. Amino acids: CSARRTPYEQFF.

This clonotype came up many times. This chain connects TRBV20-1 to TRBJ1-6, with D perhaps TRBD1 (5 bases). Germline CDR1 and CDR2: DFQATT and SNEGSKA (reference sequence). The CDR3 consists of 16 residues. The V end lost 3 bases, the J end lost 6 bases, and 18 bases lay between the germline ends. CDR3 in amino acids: CSAREGMGHANSPLHF. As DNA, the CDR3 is TGCAGTGCTAGGGAAGGCATGGGGCACGCTAATTCACCCCTCCACTTT.

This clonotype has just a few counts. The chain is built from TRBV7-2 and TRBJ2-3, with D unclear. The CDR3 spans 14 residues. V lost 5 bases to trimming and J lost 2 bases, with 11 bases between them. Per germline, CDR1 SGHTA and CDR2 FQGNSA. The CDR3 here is CASSPYSLTDTQYF. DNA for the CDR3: TGTGCCAGCAGCCCCTACTCCCTCACAGATACGCAGTATTTT.